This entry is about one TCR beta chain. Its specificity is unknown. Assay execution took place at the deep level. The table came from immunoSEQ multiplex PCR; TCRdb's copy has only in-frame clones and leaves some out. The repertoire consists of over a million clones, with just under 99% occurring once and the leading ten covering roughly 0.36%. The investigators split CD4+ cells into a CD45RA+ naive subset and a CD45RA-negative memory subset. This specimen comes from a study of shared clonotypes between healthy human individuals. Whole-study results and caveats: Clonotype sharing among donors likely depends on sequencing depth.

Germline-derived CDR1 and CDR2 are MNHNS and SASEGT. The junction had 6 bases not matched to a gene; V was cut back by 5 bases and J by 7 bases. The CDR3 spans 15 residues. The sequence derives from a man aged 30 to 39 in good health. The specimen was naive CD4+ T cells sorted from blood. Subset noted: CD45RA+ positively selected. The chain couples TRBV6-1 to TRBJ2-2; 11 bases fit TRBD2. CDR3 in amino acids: CASSPLAGVSGELFF. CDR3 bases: TGTGCCAGCAGTCCACTAGCGGGAGTGAGCGGGGAGCTGTTTTTT.